These T cell receptor beta chains were read from a single sample in a study of blood T cell repertoires in COVID-19. Generated by immunoSEQ multiplex PCR, the TCRdb table keeps only in-frame clones and is missing some. The profile shows 140,000 to 150,000 clones, about 87% of them singletons. The sequencing input was peripheral blood. The receptors were gathered from a middle-aged man who had recovered from COVID-19. Each CDR3 is given with its conserved first and last residue. Each record gives: CDR3 length, clone size, V gene, J gene, D gene, CDR3 DNA, CDR3 protein. D genes are given only for firm matches. Not every row has a clone size; where given, it reads once, few, many or a size class.

cdr3_length: 16
clone_size: -
v_call: TRBV4-1
j_call: TRBJ1-1
d_call: TRBD1
cdr3_nt: TGCGCCAGCAGCCAAGGTAAGGGACAGGGGGTAACTGAAGCTTTCTTT
cdr3_aa: CASSQGKGQGVTEAFF

cdr3_length: 16
clone_size: -
v_call: TRBV7-8
j_call: TRBJ2-3
d_call: TRBD2
cdr3_nt: TGTGCCAGCAGCTTAGATCCTAGCGGGGTTACAGATACGCAGTATTTT
cdr3_aa: CASSLDPSGVTDTQYF

cdr3_length: 15
clone_size: -
v_call: TRBV7-6
j_call: TRBJ2-7
d_call: TRBD2
cdr3_nt: TGTGCCAGCAGCTTAGCGGGAGGCGGGGGCTACGAGCAGTACTTC
cdr3_aa: CASSLAGGGGYEQYF

cdr3_length: 16
clone_size: -
v_call: TRBV24-1
j_call: TRBJ2-1
d_call: TRBD2
cdr3_nt: TGTGCCACCAGTGACTCAAGCGGGGGGCGGGGAAATGAGCAGTTCTTC
cdr3_aa: CATSDSSGGRGNEQFF

cdr3_length: 14
clone_size: -
v_call: TRBV19
j_call: TRBJ2-2
d_call: TRBD1
cdr3_nt: TGTGCCAGTAGCGGGACAGGGAAGACCGGGGAGCTGTTTTTT
cdr3_aa: CASSGTGKTGELFF

cdr3_length: 15
clone_size: few
v_call: TRBV2
j_call: TRBJ1-4
d_call: TRBD1
cdr3_nt: TGTGCCAGCAGTGACCCCGGGACAGATAATGAAAAACTGTTTTTT
cdr3_aa: CASSDPGTDNEKLFF

cdr3_length: 17
clone_size: -
v_call: TRBV18
j_call: TRBJ1-3
d_call: TRBD1
cdr3_nt: TGTGCCAGCTCACCCGCCCAGGGGGTCGGCTCTGGAAACACCATATATTTT
cdr3_aa: CASSPAQGVGSGNTIYF

cdr3_length: 15
clone_size: -
v_call: TRBV6-6
j_call: TRBJ2-5
d_call: -
cdr3_nt: TGTGCCAGCAGACTACAGGGTTGGTTGCAAGAGACCCAGTACTTC
cdr3_aa: CASRLQGWLQETQYF

cdr3_length: 15
clone_size: -
v_call: TRBV5-1
j_call: TRBJ2-3
d_call: TRBD2
cdr3_nt: TGCGCCAGCAGCTGGCGTAGCGGGGGAACAGATACGCAGTATTTT
cdr3_aa: CASSWRSGGTDTQYF

cdr3_length: 13
clone_size: once
v_call: TRBV24-1
j_call: TRBJ2-3
d_call: -
cdr3_nt: TGTGCCACCAGTATGGGGCAGGGAGATACGCAGTATTTT
cdr3_aa: CATSMGQGDTQYF

cdr3_length: 14
clone_size: few
v_call: TRBV27
j_call: TRBJ1-5
d_call: TRBD1
cdr3_nt: TGTGCCAGCAGTCTGGGGACAGAGGATCAGCCCCAGCATTTT
cdr3_aa: CASSLGTEDQPQHF

cdr3_length: 13
clone_size: -
v_call: TRBV2
j_call: TRBJ1-5
d_call: -
cdr3_nt: TGTGCCAGCAGGCAGGGTACCACTCAGCCCCAGCATTTT
cdr3_aa: CASRQGTTQPQHF

cdr3_length: 14
clone_size: once
v_call: TRBV3-1/TRBV3-2
j_call: TRBJ1-1
d_call: -
cdr3_nt: TGTGCCAGCACCCATAGGGCCCTCGACAGAGAAGCTTTCTTT
cdr3_aa: CASTHRALDREAFF

cdr3_length: 14
clone_size: -
v_call: TRBV2
j_call: TRBJ1-1
d_call: TRBD1
cdr3_nt: TGTGCCAGCAGCCGACAGGGGGCGGGCACTGAAGCTTTCTTT
cdr3_aa: CASSRQGAGTEAFF

cdr3_length: 16
clone_size: -
v_call: TRBV5-5
j_call: TRBJ2-2
d_call: TRBD2
cdr3_nt: TGTGCCAGCAGCGCTACGAGGCGGGGGTGGTCCGGGGAGCTGTTTTTT
cdr3_aa: CASSATRRGWSGELFF

cdr3_length: 14
clone_size: once
v_call: TRBV27
j_call: TRBJ1-2
d_call: TRBD1
cdr3_nt: TGTGCCAGCAGTTCGACAGGGGCCGACTATGGCTACACCTTC
cdr3_aa: CASSSTGADYGYTF

cdr3_length: 16
clone_size: -
v_call: TRBV7-6
j_call: TRBJ2-1
d_call: TRBD2
cdr3_nt: TGTGCCAGCAGCTTGGCTAGCGGGGGCGGAAGGAATGAGCAGTTCTTC
cdr3_aa: CASSLASGGGRNEQFF

cdr3_length: 16
clone_size: -
v_call: TRBV18
j_call: TRBJ1-1
d_call: -
cdr3_nt: TGTGCCAGCTCACCCTATTTCTGGGTTGGAGCCACTGAAGCTTTCTTT
cdr3_aa: CASSPYFWVGATEAFF

cdr3_length: 13
clone_size: once
v_call: TRBV29-1
j_call: TRBJ1-5
d_call: TRBD1
cdr3_nt: TGCAGCGCCGCGACAGGGGGCGGTCAGCCCCAGCATTTT
cdr3_aa: CSAATGGGQPQHF

cdr3_length: 16
clone_size: -
v_call: TRBV19
j_call: TRBJ2-1
d_call: -
cdr3_nt: TGTGCCAGTACCTCCGCGGCGCCTAGCTCCTACAATGAGCAGTTCTTC
cdr3_aa: CASTSAAPSSYNEQFF

cdr3_length: 14
clone_size: -
v_call: TRBV6-5
j_call: TRBJ2-2
d_call: -
cdr3_nt: TGTGCCAGCAGAGGGGGTAGTGGCACCGGGGAGCTGTTTTTT
cdr3_aa: CASRGGSGTGELFF

cdr3_length: 14
clone_size: once
v_call: TRBV5-1
j_call: TRBJ1-1
d_call: -
cdr3_nt: TGCGCCAGCAGCTGGGACACCAAGAACACTGAAGCTTTCTTT
cdr3_aa: CASSWDTKNTEAFF

cdr3_length: 16
clone_size: -
v_call: TRBV7-9
j_call: TRBJ1-4
d_call: -
cdr3_nt: TGTGCCAGCAGCTTCGCCTCCGGGACAACGAATGAAAAACTGTTTTTT
cdr3_aa: CASSFASGTTNEKLFF

cdr3_length: 15
clone_size: once
v_call: TRBV5-6
j_call: TRBJ2-5
d_call: TRBD2
cdr3_nt: TGTGCCAGCACCCGGGGGCTAGCGGGACAAGAGACCCAGTACTTC
cdr3_aa: CASTRGLAGQETQYF

cdr3_length: 18
clone_size: -
v_call: TRBV7-3
j_call: TRBJ2-3
d_call: TRBD2
cdr3_nt: TGTGCCAGCAGCCCCCACGGACTAGCGGGGGGTAGCACAGATACGCAGTATTTT
cdr3_aa: CASSPHGLAGGSTDTQYF

cdr3_length: 18
clone_size: -
v_call: TRBV11-2
j_call: TRBJ2-1
d_call: -
cdr3_nt: TGTGCCAGCAGCCCCTATTTTGTCGCGGGGGCCCAACACAATGAGCAGTTCTTC
cdr3_aa: CASSPYFVAGAQHNEQFF

cdr3_length: 17
clone_size: -
v_call: TRBV4-1
j_call: TRBJ2-6
d_call: -
cdr3_nt: TGCGCCAGCAGCCTGACAGAGTCCGGCTCTGGGGCCAACGTCCTGACTTTC
cdr3_aa: CASSLTESGSGANVLTF

cdr3_length: 16
clone_size: -
v_call: TRBV7-9
j_call: TRBJ1-2
d_call: TRBD1
cdr3_nt: TGTGCCAGCAGCCAAGAGGGGGACAGGGGAGGCTATGGCTACACCTTC
cdr3_aa: CASSQEGDRGGYGYTF

cdr3_length: 15
clone_size: once
v_call: TRBV18
j_call: TRBJ1-2
d_call: -
cdr3_nt: TGTGCCAGCTCACCTGAAAGGGGTGGAAACTATGGCTACACCTTC
cdr3_aa: CASSPERGGNYGYTF

cdr3_length: 15
clone_size: -
v_call: TRBV18
j_call: TRBJ1-2
d_call: TRBD1
cdr3_nt: TGTGCCAGCTCCCCCGGGACAGGGGGCCTCTATGGCTACACCTTC
cdr3_aa: CASSPGTGGLYGYTF

cdr3_length: 15
clone_size: -
v_call: TRBV6-5
j_call: TRBJ2-7
d_call: TRBD2
cdr3_nt: TGTGCCAGCAGCCCGACTAGCGGGGGGCACCTCGAGCAGTACTTC
cdr3_aa: CASSPTSGGHLEQYF

cdr3_length: 17
clone_size: once
v_call: TRBV7-2
j_call: TRBJ1-2
d_call: TRBD1
cdr3_nt: TGTGCCAGCAGCTTAGCCTCGGGACAGGGCTCATCTCGTGGCTACACCTTC
cdr3_aa: CASSLASGQGSSRGYTF

cdr3_length: 16
clone_size: -
v_call: TRBV5-4
j_call: TRBJ1-5
d_call: TRBD1
cdr3_nt: TGTGCCAGCAGCCACCAGGGGGGCGGATGGGAGCAGCCCCAGCATTTT
cdr3_aa: CASSHQGGGWEQPQHF

cdr3_length: 15
clone_size: few
v_call: TRBV15
j_call: TRBJ2-3
d_call: -
cdr3_nt: TGTGCCACCAGCGGCTGGGCAGCTAGCACAGATACGCAGTATTTT
cdr3_aa: CATSGWAASTDTQYF

cdr3_length: 15
clone_size: -
v_call: TRBV19
j_call: TRBJ2-3
d_call: TRBD1
cdr3_nt: TGTGCCAGTAGTACGACAGGGGGGATAACAGATACGCAGTATTTT
cdr3_aa: CASSTTGGITDTQYF

cdr3_length: 14
clone_size: -
v_call: TRBV4-3
j_call: TRBJ2-7
d_call: TRBD2
cdr3_nt: TGCGCCAGCAGCCAGAGCGGGGGAAACTACGAGCAGTACTTC
cdr3_aa: CASSQSGGNYEQYF

cdr3_length: 16
clone_size: once
v_call: TRBV7-8
j_call: TRBJ2-5
d_call: TRBD2
cdr3_nt: TGTGCCAGCAGCTTGAGCACTAGCGGGGGAAAAGAGACCCAGTACTTC
cdr3_aa: CASSLSTSGGKETQYF

cdr3_length: 18
clone_size: -
v_call: TRBV6-2/TRBV6-3
j_call: TRBJ2-2
d_call: TRBD1
cdr3_nt: TGTGCCAGCAGCCCAGGGACAGGGGGCATTGGTGACACCGGGGAGCTGTTTTTT
cdr3_aa: CASSPGTGGIGDTGELFF

cdr3_length: 15
clone_size: -
v_call: TRBV5-5
j_call: TRBJ2-3
d_call: TRBD1
cdr3_nt: TGTGCCAGCAGCTTTTGGGACAGCCTCACAGATACGCAGTATTTT
cdr3_aa: CASSFWDSLTDTQYF

cdr3_length: 15
clone_size: -
v_call: TRBV7-6
j_call: TRBJ2-1
d_call: -
cdr3_nt: TGTGCCAGCAGCTTAGTACAGGGCCCTGCAAATGAGCAGTTCTTC
cdr3_aa: CASSLVQGPANEQFF

cdr3_length: 16
clone_size: -
v_call: TRBV11-2
j_call: TRBJ2-1
d_call: -
cdr3_nt: TGTGCCAGCAGCCGGGAACCGGGACACCTTCACAATGAGCAGTTCTTC
cdr3_aa: CASSREPGHLHNEQFF

cdr3_length: 15
clone_size: few
v_call: TRBV6-5
j_call: TRBJ2-2
d_call: -
cdr3_nt: TGTGCCAGCAGTTACCTAACGAAGGGGCGCGGGGAGCTGTTTTTT
cdr3_aa: CASSYLTKGRGELFF

cdr3_length: 14
clone_size: -
v_call: TRBV9
j_call: TRBJ1-2
d_call: -
cdr3_nt: TGTGCCAGCAGCGTAGGGGGGGCTAACTATGGCTACACCTTC
cdr3_aa: CASSVGGANYGYTF

cdr3_length: 15
clone_size: -
v_call: TRBV5-1
j_call: TRBJ2-2
d_call: -
cdr3_nt: TGCGCCAGCAGCGATACGGACAGACACACCGGGGAGCTGTTTTTT
cdr3_aa: CASSDTDRHTGELFF